This T cell receptor (beta chain) was sequenced during a study of radiation and T cells in renal cell carcinoma. General observations from the study: Without pretreatment biopsies, baseline tumor clonotype presence was undetermined. From baseline, blood top tumor clonotypes peaked at 2 weeks post-radiation.

The time point: blood 2 weeks post-SBRT. The sample's treatment: 15 Gy SBRT to primary tumor, nephrectomy 4 weeks later. Blood was sampled at baseline, 2 weeks and 4 weeks after SBRT. Libraries were prepared by immunoSEQ multiplex PCR; TCRdb keeps only in-frame clonotypes and omits some of them. The sample has 120,000 or so clones, 88% seen once; the top ten hold about 5.6%. Remarks on this clone: Its antigen is not known.

This clonotype was sampled from a woman in her 70s with renal cell carcinoma. The sequencing used blood, collected from a patient whose treatment included radiotherapy and nephrectomy.

The CDR3 here is CASSLSGGPRGQYF. The CDR3 coding sequence is TGTGCCAGCAGCCTTAGCGGGGGCCCCAGGGGGCAGTACTTC. The V and J genes are TRBV27 and TRBJ2-7, with 9 bases identical to TRBD2. CDR3 length: 14 residues. CDR1 MNHEY and CDR2 SMNVEV come from the germline V gene (reference sequence). Germline trimming cut 6 bases from V and 9 bases from J; bases unmatched to any gene: 12.